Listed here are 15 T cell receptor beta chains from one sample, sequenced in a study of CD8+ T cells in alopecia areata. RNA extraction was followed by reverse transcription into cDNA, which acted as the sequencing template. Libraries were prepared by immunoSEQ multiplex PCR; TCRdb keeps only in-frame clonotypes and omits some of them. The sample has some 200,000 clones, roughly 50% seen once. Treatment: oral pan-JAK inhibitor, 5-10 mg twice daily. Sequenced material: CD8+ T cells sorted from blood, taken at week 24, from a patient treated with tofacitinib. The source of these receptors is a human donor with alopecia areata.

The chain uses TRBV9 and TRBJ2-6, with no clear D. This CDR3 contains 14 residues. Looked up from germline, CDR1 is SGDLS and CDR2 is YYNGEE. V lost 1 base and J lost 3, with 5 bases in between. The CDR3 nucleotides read TGTGCCAGCAGCGTATTCCTTGGGGCCAACGTCCTGACTTTC. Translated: CASSVFLGANVLTF.

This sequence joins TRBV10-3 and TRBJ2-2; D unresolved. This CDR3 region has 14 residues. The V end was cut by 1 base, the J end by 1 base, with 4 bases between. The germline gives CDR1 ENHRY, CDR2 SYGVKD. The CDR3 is CAISEFKNTGELFF. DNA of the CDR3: TGTGCCATCAGTGAGTTTAAGAACACCGGGGAGCTGTTTTTT.

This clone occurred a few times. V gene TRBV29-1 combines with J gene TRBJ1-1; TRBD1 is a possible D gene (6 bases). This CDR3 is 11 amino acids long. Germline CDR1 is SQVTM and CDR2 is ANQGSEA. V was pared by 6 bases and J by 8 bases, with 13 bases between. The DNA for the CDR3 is TGCAGCGTCCAAACCGGGACAGAAGCTTTCTTT. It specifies CSVQTGTEAFF.

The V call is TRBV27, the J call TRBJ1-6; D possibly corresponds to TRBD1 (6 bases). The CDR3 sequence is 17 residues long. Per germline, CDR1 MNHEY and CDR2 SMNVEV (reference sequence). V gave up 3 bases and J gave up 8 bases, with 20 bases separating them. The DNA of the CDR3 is TGTGCCAGCAGTTTCGCGCCTAACAGGGTAGATCATTCACCCCTCCACTTT. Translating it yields CASSFAPNRVDHSPLHF.

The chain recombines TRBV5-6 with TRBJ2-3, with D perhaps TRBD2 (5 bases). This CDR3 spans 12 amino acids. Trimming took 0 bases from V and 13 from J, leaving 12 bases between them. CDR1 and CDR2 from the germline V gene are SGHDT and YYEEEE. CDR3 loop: CASSLDQAAEYF. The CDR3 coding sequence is TGTGCCAGCAGCTTGGACCAAGCGGCGGAGTATTTT. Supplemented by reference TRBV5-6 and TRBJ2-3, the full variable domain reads DAGVTQSPTHLIKTRGQQVTLRCSPKSGHDTVSWYQQALGQGPQFIFQYYEEEERQRGNFPDRFSGHQFPNYSSELNVNALLLGDSALYLCASSLDQAAEYFGPGTRLTVL.

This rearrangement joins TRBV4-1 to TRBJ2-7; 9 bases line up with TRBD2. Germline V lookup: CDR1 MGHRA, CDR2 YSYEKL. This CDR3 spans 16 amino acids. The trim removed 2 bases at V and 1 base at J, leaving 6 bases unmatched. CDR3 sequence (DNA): TGCGCCAGCAGCCAACAGCTAGCGGGGAGGTCCTACGAGCAGTACTTC. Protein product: CASSQQLAGRSYEQYF.

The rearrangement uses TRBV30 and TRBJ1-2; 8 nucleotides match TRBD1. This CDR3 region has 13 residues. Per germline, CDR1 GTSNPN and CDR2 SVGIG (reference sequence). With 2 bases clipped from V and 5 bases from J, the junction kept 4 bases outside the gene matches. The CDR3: CAWSQGAKYGYTF. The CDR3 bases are TGTGCCTGGAGTCAGGGGGCGAAGTATGGCTACACCTTC.

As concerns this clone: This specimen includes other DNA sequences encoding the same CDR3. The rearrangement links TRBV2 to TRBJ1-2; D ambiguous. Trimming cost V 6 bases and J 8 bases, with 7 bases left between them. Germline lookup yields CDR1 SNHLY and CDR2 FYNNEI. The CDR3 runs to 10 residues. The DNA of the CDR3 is TGTGCCAGCAGGGGATACGGCTACACCTTC. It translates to CASRGYGYTF. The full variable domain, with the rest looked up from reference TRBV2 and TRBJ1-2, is EPEVTQTPSHQVTQMGQEVILRCVPISNHLYFYWYRQILGQKVEFLVSFYNNEISEKSEIFDDQFSVERPDGSNFTLKIRSTKLEDSAMYFCASRGYGYTFGSGTRLTVV.

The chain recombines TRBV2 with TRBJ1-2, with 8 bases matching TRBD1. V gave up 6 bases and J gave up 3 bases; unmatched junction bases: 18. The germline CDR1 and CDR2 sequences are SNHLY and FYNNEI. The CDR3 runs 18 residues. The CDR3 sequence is CASREAGAGGAGDYGYTF. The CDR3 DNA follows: TGTGCCAGCAGGGAGGCTGGGGCAGGGGGCGCGGGGGACTATGGCTACACCTTC.

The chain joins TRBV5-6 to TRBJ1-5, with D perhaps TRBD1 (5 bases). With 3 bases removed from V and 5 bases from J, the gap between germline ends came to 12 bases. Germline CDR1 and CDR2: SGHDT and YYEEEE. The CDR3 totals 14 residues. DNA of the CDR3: TGTGCCAGCAGCTCCGCGTGGGGCGATCAGCCCCAGCATTTT. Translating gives CASSSAWGDQPQHF. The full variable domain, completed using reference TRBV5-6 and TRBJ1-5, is DAGVTQSPTHLIKTRGQQVTLRCSPKSGHDTVSWYQQALGQGPQFIFQYYEEEERQRGNFPDRFSGHQFPNYSSELNVNALLLGDSALYLCASSSAWGDQPQHFGDGTRLSIL.

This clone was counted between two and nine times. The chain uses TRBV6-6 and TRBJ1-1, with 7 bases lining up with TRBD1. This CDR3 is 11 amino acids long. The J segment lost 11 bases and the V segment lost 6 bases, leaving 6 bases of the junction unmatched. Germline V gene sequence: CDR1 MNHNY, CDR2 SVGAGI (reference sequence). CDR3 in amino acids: CASRAGQRAFF. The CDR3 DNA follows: TGTGCCAGCAGGGCGGGACAGCGGGCTTTCTTT.

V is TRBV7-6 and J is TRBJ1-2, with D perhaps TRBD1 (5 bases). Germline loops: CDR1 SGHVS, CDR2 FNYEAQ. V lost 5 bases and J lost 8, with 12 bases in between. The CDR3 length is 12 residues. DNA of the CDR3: TGTGCCAGCAGCCCTCGGGGCGGGGGCTACACCTTC. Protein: CASSPRGGGYTF.

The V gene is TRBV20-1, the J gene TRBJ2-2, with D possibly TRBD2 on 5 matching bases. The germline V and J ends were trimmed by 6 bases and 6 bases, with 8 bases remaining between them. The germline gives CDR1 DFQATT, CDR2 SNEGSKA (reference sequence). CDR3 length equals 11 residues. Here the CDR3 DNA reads TGCAGTGCGAGGGTGGCCGGGGAGCTGTTTTTT. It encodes CSARVAGELFF.

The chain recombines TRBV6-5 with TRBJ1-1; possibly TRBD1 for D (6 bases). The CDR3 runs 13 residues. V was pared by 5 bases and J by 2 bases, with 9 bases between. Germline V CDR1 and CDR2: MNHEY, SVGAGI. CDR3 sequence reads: CASSLTGNTEAFF. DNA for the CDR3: TGTGCCAGCAGTCTGACAGGAAACACTGAAGCTTTCTTT.

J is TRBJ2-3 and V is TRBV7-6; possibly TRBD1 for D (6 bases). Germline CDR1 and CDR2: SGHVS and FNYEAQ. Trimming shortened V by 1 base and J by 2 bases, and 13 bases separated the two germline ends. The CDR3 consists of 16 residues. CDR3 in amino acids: CASSLVSGALTDTQYF. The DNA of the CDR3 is TGTGCCAGCAGCTTAGTATCAGGGGCCCTCACAGATACGCAGTATTTT.